A single sample gave rise to the 13 T cell receptor beta chains below, sequenced in a study of identical twins. TCRdb itself ran the 5' RACE reads through MiXCR, one entry per CDR3 protein. The sample records some 570,000 distinct CDR3 sequences, more than 20% being singletons. These data are also associated with another study on yellow fever vaccine responses in identical twins.

The source material was CD4+ T cells sorted from blood. These TCRs come from a woman aged 18-30 years in good health.

In this sample, this clonotype turned up a few times. The chain carries TRBV5-6 and TRBJ2-1; D is perhaps TRBD1 (6 bases). The CDR3 length is 15 residues. Germline V gene data show CDR1 as SGHDT and CDR2 as YYEEEE. V gave up 4 bases and J gave up 6 bases, with 17 bases separating them. CDR3 sequence reads: CASSAGTFPGNEQFF. The CDR3 coding sequence is TGTGCCAGCAGCGCCGGGACATTCCCGGGCAATGAGCAGTTCTTC.

The J gene is TRBJ2-3, the V gene TRBV12-3 or TRBV12-4; D remains unclear. V gave up 0 bases and J gave up 3 bases, with 13 bases separating them. The CDR3 has 16 residues. CDR3 nucleotide sequence: TGTGCCAGCAGTTTAGCGCTAGGGTTGCGGACAGATACGCAGTATTTT. This codes for CASSLALGLRTDTQYF.

CDR3 sequence reads: CSARGGGLAANEQFF. The CDR3 DNA sequence: TGCAGTGCTAGAGGCGGGGGACTAGCAGCTAATGAGCAGTTCTTC. The chain combines TRBV20-1 with TRBJ2-1; 9 bases are shared with TRBD2. With V trimmed by 1 base and J by 7 bases, 8 bases remained unmatched. Germline assignment: CDR1 DFQATT and CDR2 SNEGSKA (reference sequence). The CDR3 consists of 15 residues.

This clonotype was seen a handful of times. V is TRBV20-1 and J is TRBJ2-5; TRBD2 aligns across 8 bases. The CDR3 is made up of 17 amino acids. CDR1 DFQATT and CDR2 SNEGSKA come from the germline V gene (reference sequence). The J segment lost 1 base and the V segment lost 0 bases, leaving 10 bases of the junction unmatched. The CDR3 loop reads CSARDTPSSGFQETQYF. As DNA, the CDR3 is TGCAGTGCTAGAGATACGCCTTCTAGCGGGTTCCAAGAGACCCAGTACTTC.

This clonotype was counted a few times. V and J are TRBV20-1 and TRBJ1-5, with 8 nucleotides matching TRBD1. This CDR3 has 14 amino acids. After removal of 4 bases from V and 2 bases from J, the junction contained 4 bases not matched to a gene. CDR1 is DFQATT and CDR2 is SNEGSKA in the germline V gene (reference sequence). CDR3 in DNA: TGCAGTGCTACCCAGGGGGCCGGCAATCAGCCCCAGCATTTT. Protein product: CSATQGAGNQPQHF.

The chain couples TRBV20-1 to TRBJ1-1, with D maybe TRBD1 (6 bases). The CDR3 has 14 residues. Germline loops: CDR1 DFQATT, CDR2 SNEGSKA (reference sequence). Trimming pared 5 bases from V and 1 base from J, leaving 14 bases between. The CDR3 here is CSASQGTPNTEAFF. The CDR3 DNA follows: TGCAGTGCTTCCCAGGGGACACCGAACACTGAAGCTTTCTTT.

The chain employs TRBV15 and TRBJ2-1, with D unclear. Germline V CDR1 and CDR2: LNHNV, YYDKDF (reference sequence). This CDR3 is 14 amino acids long. V lost 0 bases, J lost 4 bases, and 7 bases lay in between. This CDR3 reads CATSRDSGYNEQFF. CDR3 DNA: TGTGCCACCAGCAGAGATAGTGGTTACAATGAGCAGTTCTTC.

This clonotype was seen a handful of times. V usage is TRBV20-1 and J usage is TRBJ1-1, with 10 bases matching TRBD1. V was pared by 2 bases and J by 6 bases, with 3 bases of the junction left unmatched. CDR1 DFQATT and CDR2 SNEGSKA come from the germline V gene (reference sequence). This CDR3 has 13 amino acids. The CDR3 DNA reads TGCAGTGCTAGACACGGGACAGGGGCTGAAGCTTTCTTT. Protein sequence: CSARHGTGAEAFF.

In its sample, this clonotype was seen a few times. The rearrangement uses TRBV10-3 and TRBJ2-3; D perhaps matches TRBD2 (7 bases). This CDR3 region has 15 residues. In germline, CDR1 is ENHRY, CDR2 SYGVKD. Trimming cost V 2 bases and J 1 base, with 10 bases left between them. The CDR3 DNA reads as TGTGCCATCAGTGAGAAAGGGGGGGGCACAGATACGCAGTATTTT. Its protein is CAISEKGGGTDTQYF.

This clonotype was counted between two and nine times. The V gene is TRBV12-3 or TRBV12-4, the J gene TRBJ2-2, with 7 positions matching TRBD2. CDR3 length: 16 residues. V was clipped by 6 bases and J by 0 bases; unmatched bases: 7. The CDR3 DNA reads TGTGCCAGCAGGGGAGAGCGGGGTTCGAACACCGGGGAGCTGTTTTTT. It translates to CASRGERGSNTGELFF.

This clonotype was counted once. The chain links TRBV5-5 to TRBJ2-5, with 7 bases that match TRBD2. This CDR3 contains 15 residues. The trim removed 1 base at V and 1 base at J, leaving 4 bases unmatched. Per the germline V gene, CDR1 is SGHKS and CDR2 is YYEKEE (reference sequence). The CDR3 nucleotides read TGTGCCAGCAGCTTGATAACGGGGGGCCAAGAGACCCAGTACTTC. Translating gives CASSLITGGQETQYF. The whole variable domain, filled in from reference TRBV5-5 and TRBJ2-5, reads DAGVTQSPTHLIKTRGQQVTLRCSPISGHKSVSWYQQVLGQGPQFIFQYYEKEERGRGNFPDRFSARQFPNYSSELNVNALLLGDSALYLCASSLITGGQETQYFGPGTRLLVL.

CDR3 loop: CASSQARTGTTYEQYF. The DNA of the CDR3 is TGCGCCAGCAGCCAAGCCCGGACAGGAACTACCTACGAGCAGTACTTC. This chain uses TRBV4-1 with TRBJ2-7; 7 nucleotides line up with TRBD1. V was pared by 1 base and J by 2 bases, with 8 bases of the junction left unmatched. The germline gives CDR1 MGHRA, CDR2 YSYEKL. The CDR3 is made up of 16 amino acids.

This clonotype was seen more than once but under ten times. This chain uses TRBV5-1 with TRBJ2-5, with 9 bases matching TRBD1. Germline-derived CDR1 and CDR2 are SGHRS and YFSETQ. The ends lost 2 bases at V and 5 bases at J; junction bases unmatched: 7. The CDR3 loop spans 15 amino acids. As DNA, the CDR3 is TGCGCCAGCAGCTTTACAGGGGGCGGGGAGGAGACCCAGTACTTC. Translated, it gives CASSFTGGGEETQYF.